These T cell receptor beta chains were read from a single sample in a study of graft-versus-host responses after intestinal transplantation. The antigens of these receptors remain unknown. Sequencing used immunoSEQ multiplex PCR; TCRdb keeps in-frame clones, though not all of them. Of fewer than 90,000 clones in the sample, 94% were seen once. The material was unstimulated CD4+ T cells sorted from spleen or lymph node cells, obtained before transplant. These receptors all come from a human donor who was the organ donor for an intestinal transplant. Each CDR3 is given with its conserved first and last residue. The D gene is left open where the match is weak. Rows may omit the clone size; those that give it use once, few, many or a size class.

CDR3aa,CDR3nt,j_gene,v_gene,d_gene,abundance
CASIGLAGVYNEQFF,TGTGCCAGCATTGGACTAGCGGGGGTCTACAATGAGCAGTTCTTC,TRBJ2-1,TRBV6-4,TRBD2,NA
CASSEQGMNQPQHF,TGTGCCAGCAGCGAACAGGGGATGAATCAGCCCCAGCATTTT,TRBJ1-5,TRBV6-6,TRBD1,NA
CASSLLGAYSNQPQHF,TGTGCCAGCAGTTTATTGGGGGCCTATAGCAATCAGCCCCAGCATTTT,TRBJ1-5,TRBV28,NA,NA
CASSLDRLGSEAFF,TGTGCCAGCAGCTTGGACAGGTTGGGGTCTGAAGCTTTCTTT,TRBJ1-1,TRBV13,TRBD1,NA
CASSESGQGEQYF,TGCGCCAGCAGTGAGTCGGGGCAAGGCGAGCAGTACTTC,TRBJ2-7,TRBV10-1,NA,NA
CASSVDYHHTDTQYF,TGTGCCAGCAGCGTTGACTACCACCACACAGATACGCAGTATTTT,TRBJ2-3,TRBV9,NA,NA
CASSLVGGVGEKLFF,TGTGCCAGCAGCTTAGTAGGAGGGGTCGGTGAAAAACTGTTTTTT,TRBJ1-4,TRBV11-2,NA,NA
CASSAGTGIRGNEKLFF,TGTGCCAGCAGTGCCGGGACAGGGATACGAGGGAATGAAAAACTGTTTTTT,TRBJ1-4,TRBV2,TRBD1,once
CASSTRTGETDTQYF,TGTGCCAGCAGTACTAGGACAGGGGAGACAGATACGCAGTATTTT,TRBJ2-3,TRBV11-2,TRBD1,NA
CSVGTSGETQYF,TGCAGCGTTGGGACTAGCGGAGAGACCCAGTACTTC,TRBJ2-5,TRBV29-1,TRBD2,NA
CASSLGGTTNEKLFF,TGCGCCAGCAGCCTGGGGGGGACGACTAATGAAAAACTGTTTTTT,TRBJ1-4,TRBV5-1,NA,NA
CAISEGDNNEQFF,TGTGCCATCAGTGAGGGGGATAACAATGAGCAGTTCTTC,TRBJ2-1,TRBV10-3,NA,NA
CASSPDRVNYGYTF,TGTGCCAGCTCACCGGACAGGGTGAACTATGGCTACACCTTC,TRBJ1-2,TRBV18,TRBD1,NA
CASSEDYEQYF,TGTGCCAGCAGTGAAGACTACGAGCAGTACTTC,TRBJ2-7,TRBV6-5,NA,NA
CASSDDRGPSPLHF,TGTGCCAGCAGTGATGACAGGGGCCCTTCACCCCTCCACTTT,TRBJ1-6,TRBV6-5,TRBD1,once